This TCR beta chain was captured by sequencing in a study of blood T cell repertoires in COVID-19. About the study: Specimens from acute and convalescent COVID-19 originated in the United States, Italy and Spain.

As originally analysed: Estimates of nucleated cell counts were drawn from the amplification of reference gene primers. This table comes from immunoSEQ multiplex PCR, and its TCRdb copy is limited to in-frame clones, with some not included. V and J calls and clone size are copied from that table; D and trimming were computed from the DNA. In the table there are 50,000 to 80,000 clones, approximately 89% of which are singletons. This clone was detected a few times. Sequenced: peripheral blood. The origin of this receptor is a man in his sixties with acute or convalescent COVID-19.

The DNA for the CDR3 is TGTGCCAGCAGCCCCTCTGGGGAGGGCGGCTACACCTTC. Translating gives CASSPSGEGGYTF. The chain links TRBV7-9 to TRBJ1-2; D not resolved. Germline V gene lookup returns CDR1 SEHNR and CDR2 FQNEAQ (reference sequence). The CDR3 length is 13 residues. Trimming cost V 5 bases and J 8 bases, with 15 bases left between them.